This is a list of T cell receptor beta chains from one sample in a study of breast tumors, draining lymph nodes, adjacent tissues. TCRdb analysed the multiplex PCR reads with MiXCR anew, one entry per CDR3 protein. This table holds 150,000 to 200,000 distinct CDR3 sequences, roughly 30% found once. Source material: axillary lymph node tissue. These receptors all stem from a female donor with breast cancer. Some clones in this sample may be carry-over from other donors' samples. Each CDR3 is given with its conserved first and last residue. D genes are given only for firm matches. A clone size is listed for some rows: how often the clone was seen (once, few, many), or a class if it is expanded.

D: TRBD1; size: many; V: TRBV29-1; J: TRBJ2-7; CDR3: CSVGPGGVTYEQYF; DNA: TGCAGCGTTGGGCCAGGGGGAGTCACCTACGAGCAGTACTTC
D: TRBD2; size: NA; V: TRBV4-1; J: TRBJ2-7; CDR3: CASSQILAGQSSYEQYF; DNA: TGCGCCAGCAGCCAAATACTAGCGGGCCAAAGCTCCTACGAGCAGTACTTC
D: TRBD2; size: many; V: TRBV6-6; J: TRBJ2-1; CDR3: CASSSASGSSYNEQFF; DNA: TGTGCCAGCAGTTCCGCTAGCGGGAGCTCCTACAATGAGCAGTTCTTC
D: NA; size: many; V: TRBV10-2; J: TRBJ1-3; CDR3: CASTEGTGNTIYF; DNA: TGCGCCAGCACCGAAGGTACTGGAAACACCATATATTTT
D: TRBD2; size: many; V: TRBV2; J: TRBJ2-7; CDR3: CARSGVFSYEQYF; DNA: TGTGCCAGAAGCGGGGTATTCTCCTACGAGCAGTACTTC
D: NA; size: once; V: TRBV2; J: TRBJ1-4; CDR3: CASVREEKLFF; DNA: TGTGCCAGCGTACGGGAAGAAAAACTGTTTTTT
D: TRBD2; size: many; V: TRBV4-2; J: TRBJ2-3; CDR3: CASSRYSGGRAFTDTQYF; DNA: TGTGCCAGCAGCCGATATAGCGGGGGTCGGGCATTCACAGATACGCAGTATTTT
D: NA; size: many; V: TRBV29-1; J: TRBJ1-5; CDR3: CSVGWPIHQPQHF; DNA: TGCAGCGTTGGATGGCCTATTCATCAGCCCCAGCATTTT
D: NA; size: many; V: TRBV25-1; J: TRBJ2-6; CDR3: CASSLLGAASGANVLTF; DNA: TGTGCCAGCAGCTTGTTGGGGGCGGCCTCTGGGGCCAACGTCCTGACTTTC
D: NA; size: many; V: TRBV7-9; J: TRBJ2-2; CDR3: CASSPAWGAGELFF; DNA: TGTGCCAGCAGCCCCGCCTGGGGGGCCGGGGAGCTGTTTTTT
D: TRBD2; size: NA; V: TRBV27; J: TRBJ2-1; CDR3: CASNPPGSGSGNEQFF; DNA: TGTGCCAGCAATCCCCCTGGTAGCGGGAGTGGGAATGAGCAGTTCTTC
D: TRBD1; size: NA; V: TRBV6-1; J: TRBJ1-2; CDR3: CASRGDRESAYGYTF; DNA: TGTGCCAGCAGGGGAGACAGGGAGTCAGCATATGGCTACACCTTC
D: TRBD1; size: NA; V: TRBV5-5; J: TRBJ2-7; CDR3: CASSLGDRGKGDEQYF; DNA: TGTGCCAGCAGCTTGGGGGACAGGGGGAAAGGTGACGAGCAGTACTTC
D: NA; size: once; V: TRBV19; J: TRBJ2-2; CDR3: CASSMWGDFTGELFF; DNA: TGTGCCAGTAGTATGTGGGGGGACTTCACCGGGGAGCTGTTTTTT
D: TRBD1; size: many; V: TRBV6-6; J: TRBJ1-2; CDR3: CASSYTRDSFYGYTF; DNA: TGTGCCAGCAGTTACACCCGGGACAGCTTCTATGGCTACACCTTC
D: TRBD2; size: many; V: TRBV5-8; J: TRBJ2-5; CDR3: CASSPASGGAGETQYF; DNA: TGTGCCAGCAGCCCGGCGTCCGGGGGGGCGGGGGAGACCCAGTACTTC
D: NA; size: NA; V: TRBV24-1; J: TRBJ1-4; CDR3: CATSELGGTVGKLFF; DNA: TGTGCCACCAGTGAGCTGGGCGGGACGGTGGGAAAACTGTTTTTT
D: TRBD2; size: many; V: TRBV20-1; J: TRBJ2-3; CDR3: CSARDELAYTDTQYF; DNA: TGCAGTGCTAGAGATGAACTAGCGTACACAGATACGCAGTATTTT
D: NA; size: many; V: TRBV20-1; J: TRBJ2-1; CDR3: CSATDAFSYNEQFF; DNA: TGCAGTGCAACCGACGCGTTCTCCTACAATGAGCAGTTCTTC
D: NA; size: few; V: TRBV7-9; J: TRBJ1-1; CDR3: CASSSTLRDTEAFF; DNA: TGTGCCAGCAGCTCAACCCTCAGGGACACTGAAGCTTTCTTT
D: NA; size: few; V: TRBV3-1; J: TRBJ1-2; CDR3: CASSQGQSYGYTF; DNA: TGTGCCAGCAGCCAAGGCCAGAGCTATGGCTACACCTTC
D: NA; size: many; V: TRBV7-3; J: TRBJ2-1; CDR3: CASSLMGDEQFF; DNA: TGTGCCAGCAGCTTAATGGGGGATGAGCAGTTCTTC
D: TRBD2; size: NA; V: TRBV10-3; J: TRBJ2-5; CDR3: CAITPTSGGPLAAQYF; DNA: TGTGCCATCACCCCGACTAGCGGGGGGCCCCTCGCGGCCCAGTACTTC
D: NA; size: NA; V: TRBV6-1; J: TRBJ2-2; CDR3: CASSAGKNTGELFF; DNA: TGTGCCAGCAGTGCCGGGAAGAACACCGGGGAGCTGTTTTTT
D: NA; size: many; V: TRBV20-1; J: TRBJ1-4; CDR3: CSARDQRTGGEKLFF; DNA: TGCAGTGCTAGAGATCAGAGGACCGGGGGCGAAAAACTGTTTTTT
D: TRBD1; size: NA; V: TRBV24-1; J: TRBJ2-1; CDR3: CATLGQVMWTGYNEQFF; DNA: TGTGCCACCCTCGGACAGGTGATGTGGACAGGGTACAATGAGCAGTTCTTC
D: NA; size: NA; V: TRBV29-1; J: TRBJ2-1; CDR3: CSVGGWGYNEQFF; DNA: TGCAGCGTTGGGGGGTGGGGCTACAATGAGCAGTTCTTC
D: TRBD1; size: NA; V: TRBV24-1; J: TRBJ2-3; CDR3: CATSGSNSGQAVSTDTQYF; DNA: TGTGCCACCAGTGGCTCCAATTCCGGACAGGCTGTGAGCACAGATACGCAGTATTTT
D: TRBD1; size: few; V: TRBV6-1; J: TRBJ2-7; CDR3: CASSERGTGGGGQYF; DNA: TGTGCCAGCAGTGAACGGGGGACAGGGGGCGGAGGGCAGTACTTC
D: NA; size: NA; V: TRBV20-1; J: TRBJ1-5; CDR3: CSARRSGGAHEHF; DNA: TGCAGTGCTAGAAGGTCGGGGGGGGCCCACGAGCATTTT
D: NA; size: NA; V: TRBV28; J: TRBJ1-4; CDR3: CASSLGQGYNEKLFF; DNA: TGTGCCAGCAGTTTGGGGCAGGGGTATAATGAAAAACTGTTTTTT
D: NA; size: few; V: TRBV28; J: TRBJ2-5; CDR3: CASSSPGIKFIQETQYF; DNA: TGTGCCAGCAGTTCACCAGGGATTAAATTTATACAAGAGACCCAGTACTTC
D: NA; size: NA; V: TRBV12-3/TRBV12-4; J: TRBJ1-1; CDR3: CASSRMGRNTEAFF; DNA: TGTGCCAGCAGTCGTATGGGAAGGAACACTGAAGCTTTCTTT